Listed here are 28 T cell receptor beta chains from one sample, sequenced in a study of T cells in Graves' hyperthyroidism and ophthalmopathy. TCR beta CDR3 region amplification was performed from RNA transcripts. A set of HTBI primers served as the primers for a first-round RT-PCR of the TCR CDR3. TCRdb independently ran MiXCR on the multiplex PCR reads; one entry per CDR3 protein. The repertoire holds some 530,000 distinct CDR3 sequences, roughly 23% seen once, with approximately 49% in the top ten. Source material: blood. The receptors originated from a woman in her 70s with Graves' ophthalmopathy.

This clonotype came up a few times. The rearrangement links TRBV27 to TRBJ1-4; D is perhaps TRBD1 (6 bases). The CDR3 contains 14 residues. V was cut by 6 bases and J by 13 bases, with 21 bases left in between. Germline V gives CDR1 MNHEY, CDR2 SMNVEV (reference sequence). The CDR3 DNA reads as TGTGCCAGCAGCTTAGGGGGGGCTCCTACCCGACTGTTTTTT. It encodes CASSLGGAPTRLFF.

This clonotype has more than one count but fewer than ten. This chain links TRBV6-2 or TRBV6-3 with TRBJ1-2; D may be TRBD1 (6 bases). Germline loops: CDR1 MNHEY, CDR2 SVGEGT. The CDR3 extends over 16 amino acids. V was trimmed by 0 bases and J by 4 bases, leaving 15 bases between them. CDR3 loop: CASSYSRTALTYGYTF. In nucleotides, the CDR3 is TGTGCCAGCAGTTACTCGAGGACAGCCCTCACCTATGGCTACACCTTC.

The genes are TRBV7-9 and TRBJ2-3; TRBD2 matches 7 bases. Germline V gene sequence: CDR1 SEHNR, CDR2 FQNEAQ (reference sequence). The J segment lost 1 base and the V segment lost 6 bases, leaving 19 bases of the junction unmatched. The CDR3 has 19 amino acids. The CDR3 protein is CASSSKSGEGLSGTDTQYF. The CDR3 DNA follows: TGTGCCAGCAGTTCAAAGTCGGGGGAGGGGCTCTCGGGCACAGATACGCAGTATTTT.

The table lists this clonotype with a few counts. The genes are TRBV20-1 and TRBJ1-1; 7 bases align to TRBD1. CDR1 is DFQATT, CDR2 SNEGSKA, per germline (reference sequence). CDR3 length equals 15 residues. Trimming removed 2 bases from V and 0 bases from J; junction bases left unmatched: 6. As DNA, the CDR3 is TGCAGTGCTAGATCCTACAGGGGCATGAACACTGAAGCTTTCTTT. As protein: CSARSYRGMNTEAFF.

This clonotype was found a few times. The chain employs TRBV7-2 and TRBJ1-5; a weak D match, TRBD1 (6 bases). The CDR3 covers 15 residues. Germline V lookup: CDR1 SGHTA, CDR2 FQGNSA. The V end was cut by 4 bases, the J end by 7 bases, with 17 bases between. CDR3 in amino acids: CASSSTGTPDQPQHF. The CDR3 DNA reads as TGTGCCAGCAGCTCAACCGGGACACCGGACCAGCCCCAGCATTTT.

This clonotype was detected a few times. The chain carries TRBV6-1 and TRBJ2-5; D possibly corresponds to TRBD1 (6 bases). This CDR3 comprises 14 residues. V lost 8 bases and J lost 9, with 22 bases in between. Germline V lookup: CDR1 MNHNS, CDR2 SASEGT. The CDR3 loop is CASGGMRQAESQYF. CDR3 sequence (DNA): TGTGCCAGCGGCGGAATGAGACAGGCGGAGTCCCAGTACTTC.

This chain uses TRBV5-4 with TRBJ1-1; a possible D gene is TRBD1 (5 bases). This CDR3 has 13 amino acids. CDR1 and CDR2 from the germline V gene are SGHNT and YYREEE (reference sequence). Deletions cut 0 bases from V and 6 bases from J, with 9 bases between. CDR3 protein: CASSLGGRPEAFF. In DNA, the CDR3 is TGTGCCAGCAGCTTGGGGGGGAGGCCTGAAGCTTTCTTT.

The chain uses TRBV7-8 and TRBJ2-4; possible D gene TRBD2, 5 bases. V lost 2 bases and J lost 4, with 18 bases in between. CDR3 length equals 17 residues. Germline CDR1 is SGHVS and CDR2 is FQNEAQ. This CDR3 reads CASSLPPWESSKNIQYF. CDR3 DNA sequence: TGTGCCAGCAGCTTACCGCCGTGGGAGAGCAGTAAAAACATTCAGTACTTC.

The gene calls are TRBV27 and TRBJ1-3, with D unresolved. CDR1 and CDR2 from the germline V gene are MNHEY and SMNVEV (reference sequence). The length of the CDR3 is 14 residues. With 3 bases removed from V and 3 bases from J, the gap between germline ends came to 9 bases. This CDR3 is CASSFGYGGNTIYF. CDR3 sequence (DNA): TGTGCCAGCAGTTTCGGGTACGGTGGAAACACCATATATTTT.

This clonotype turned up a few times. The chain links TRBV6-2 or TRBV6-3 to TRBJ1-4, with TRBD1 identical over 7 bases. The length of the CDR3 is 15 residues. V lost 5 bases, J lost 8 bases, and 11 bases stayed unmatched. CDR1 MNHEY and CDR2 SVGEGT come from the germline V gene. CDR3 in amino acids: CASSQLGQLGEKLFF. The CDR3 coding sequence is TGTGCCAGCAGTCAACTGGGACAGTTAGGCGAAAAACTGTTTTTT.

This clonotype was seen a handful of times. V usage is TRBV7-2 and J usage is TRBJ2-1; 9 positions agree with TRBD2. CDR1 is SGHTA, CDR2 FQGNSA, per germline. V was pared by 5 bases and J by 1 base, with 15 bases of the junction left unmatched. This CDR3 contains 19 residues. The DNA of the CDR3 is TGTGCCAGCAGCCGAGAAAGCGGGAGGTTTTATTGGTCCTACAATGAGCAGTTCTTC. Translating gives CASSRESGRFYWSYNEQFF.

This clonotype was observed a few times. V and J are TRBV18 and TRBJ2-1; D is ambiguous. This CDR3 is built from 13 residues. CDR1 is KGHSH and CDR2 is LQKENI in the germline V gene. Between the trimmed V and J ends, which lost 2 bases and 5 bases, there was a span of 7 bases. The CDR3 DNA follows: TGTGCCAGCTCACCAAATCAGGACAATGAGCAGTTCTTC. This encodes CASSPNQDNEQFF.

V is TRBV6-1 and J is TRBJ2-7, with D unclear. The V and J ends lost 2 bases and 1 base respectively, with 3 bases between them. The CDR3 has 12 amino acids. In germline, CDR1 is MNHNS, CDR2 SASEGT. CDR3 bases: TGTGCCAGCAGTGAACGGTCCTACGAGCAGTACTTC. Protein product: CASSERSYEQYF.

This clonotype was seen repeatedly, ten times or more. The chain uses TRBV6-1 and TRBJ2-3; 8 bases agree with TRBD1. The CDR3 is made up of 16 amino acids. Germline values: CDR1 MNHNS, CDR2 SASEGT. Trimming cost V 3 bases and J 1 base; bases outside gene matches: 6. CDR3 residues: CASSEPTGVRTDTQYF. In nucleotides, the CDR3 is TGTGCCAGCAGTGAGCCGACAGGGGTCCGCACAGATACGCAGTATTTT.

This clonotype occurred a few times. The chain joins TRBV20-1 to TRBJ1-4; 10 nucleotides match TRBD1. V was clipped by 0 bases and J by 10 bases; unmatched bases: 8. There are 15 residues in the CDR3. CDR1 and CDR2 from the germline V gene are DFQATT and SNEGSKA (reference sequence). CDR3 in DNA: TGCAGTGCTAGAGATCCGGGGACAGGGGTCGGAAAACTGTTTTTT. Translating gives CSARDPGTGVGKLFF.

This clonotype was picked up a small number of times. The V call is TRBV27, the J call TRBJ2-7; tentative D call: TRBD1 (6 bases). V dropped 2 bases and J dropped 6 bases, with 20 bases sitting between them. Germline CDR1 MNHEY, CDR2 SMNVEV (reference sequence). This CDR3 region has 16 residues. The DNA for the CDR3 is TGTGCCAGCAGTTTAAAGAGTGGTCAGGGGAACCCCGAGCAGTACTTC. Its protein is CASSLKSGQGNPEQYF.

This clonotype was found a few times. This chain uses TRBV12-3 or TRBV12-4 with TRBJ2-3; 9 bases match TRBD2. The CDR3 covers 13 residues. V lost 6 bases and J lost 9; bases outside the gene matches: 7. Here the CDR3 reads CASRREGPLTQYF. The CDR3 DNA follows: TGTGCCAGCAGGCGGGAGGGCCCCTTAACGCAGTATTTT.

The rearrangement uses TRBV20-1 and TRBJ2-2; D might be TRBD1 or TRBD2, each matching 6 bases. V lost 0 bases and J 2 bases, leaving 10 bases between the germline ends. Germline CDR1 and CDR2: DFQATT and SNEGSKA (reference sequence). This CDR3 has 15 residues. The CDR3 bases are TGCAGTGCTAGAGAGGGGGGCAGTAACACCGGGGAGCTGTTTTTT. This translates into CSAREGGSNTGELFF.

This clonotype was counted many times. The chain has TRBV10-3 and TRBJ2-2, with a weak D call TRBD1 (5 bases). CDR1 is ENHRY, CDR2 SYGVKD, per germline. Between the trimmed V and J ends, which lost 3 bases and 5 bases, there was a span of 13 bases. The CDR3 is 15 amino acids. CDR3: CAISENRGGTGELFF. The DNA of the CDR3 is TGTGCCATCAGTGAAAATAGGGGCGGTACCGGGGAGCTGTTTTTT.

The chain combines TRBV6-6 with TRBJ2-3, with D perhaps given as TRBD1 or TRBD2 (6 bases each). The germline V gene has CDR1 MNHNY and CDR2 SVGAGI (reference sequence). With 1 base removed from V and 3 bases from J, the gap between germline ends came to 11 bases. There are 15 residues in the CDR3. The CDR3 nucleotides are TGTGCCAGCAGTTACTGGAGGGGGGCGACAGATACGCAGTATTTT. This sequence encodes CASSYWRGATDTQYF.

This clonotype appeared many times. The chain links TRBV2 to TRBJ2-1; 9 nucleotides agree with TRBD2. Germline V gene lookup returns CDR1 SNHLY and CDR2 FYNNEI. The V gene end was trimmed by 7 bases and the J gene end by 4 bases; junction bases not matched to a gene: 5. The CDR3 spans 14 residues. As DNA, the CDR3 is TGTGCCAGCACTCCGGGACTAGCTTACAATGAGCAGTTCTTC. The encoded protein is CASTPGLAYNEQFF.

This clonotype was seen repeatedly, ten times or more. This sequence joins TRBV28 and TRBJ2-7; TRBD2 matches 11 bases. Per the germline V gene, CDR1 is MDHEN and CDR2 is SYDVKM. This CDR3 has 15 residues. V was clipped by 6 bases and J by 5 bases; unmatched bases: 9. The CDR3 DNA reads as TGTGCCAGCAGCCGTAGCGGGAGGGCCCCCCACGAGCAGTACTTC. Translation: CASSRSGRAPHEQYF.

This clonotype was seen a handful of times. The chain combines TRBV5-1 with TRBJ2-7; D not resolved. Germline CDR1 is SGHRS and CDR2 is YFSETQ. V was cut by 0 bases and J by 6 bases, with 13 bases left in between. The CDR3 consists of 14 residues. Here the CDR3 reads CASSLGQDVSEQYF. The CDR3 nucleotides read TGCGCCAGCAGCTTGGGTCAGGACGTCTCCGAGCAGTACTTC.

The chain links TRBV4-1 to TRBJ1-6; possible D gene TRBD1, 5 bases. V was pared by 0 bases and J by 6 bases, with 12 bases between. The CDR3 contains 16 residues. In germline, CDR1 is MGHRA, CDR2 YSYEKL. The CDR3 DNA reads as TGCGCCAGCAGCCAAGACAACAGGCCTGGTAATTCACCCCTCCACTTT. Translation: CASSQDNRPGNSPLHF.

CDR3 region: CASSIERGYGYTF. In nucleotides, the CDR3 is TGTGCCAGTAGTATCGAGAGGGGCTATGGCTACACCTTC. This chain uses TRBV19 with TRBJ1-2; a possible D gene is TRBD1 (5 bases). The V end was cut by 3 bases, the J end by 4 bases, with 9 bases between. There are 13 residues in the CDR3. Germline CDR1 LNHDA, CDR2 SQIVND (reference sequence).

The V call is TRBV3-1, the J call TRBJ2-5, with D possibly TRBD2 on 7 matching bases. Germline V lookup: CDR1 LGHDT, CDR2 YNNKEL (reference sequence). Trimming stripped 2 bases from V and 4 bases from J, with 11 bases between. This CDR3 contains 14 residues. The CDR3 DNA follows: TGTGCCAGCAGCCAATGGGGAGGGGGAGAGACCCAGTACTTC. Its protein is CASSQWGGGETQYF.

This clonotype was counted ten times or more. This sequence joins TRBV6-5 and TRBJ2-7; 10 positions agree with TRBD2. The CDR3 contains 18 residues. Germline V gene sequence: CDR1 MNHEY, CDR2 SVGAGI. V lost 2 bases and J lost 3; bases outside the gene matches: 13. CDR3 nucleotides: TGTGCCAGCAGTTACGGCCCCCCGCTAGCGGGAGTCGGCTACGAGCAGTACTTC. Translated: CASSYGPPLAGVGYEQYF.

This clonotype was seen a handful of times. The V gene is TRBV12-3 or TRBV12-4, the J gene TRBJ1-2; D is unclear. The CDR3 length is 14 residues. Trimming shortened V by 1 base and J by 4 bases, and 10 bases separated the two germline ends. The CDR3 spells CASSLGRRAYGYTF. CDR3 sequence (DNA): TGTGCCAGCAGTTTAGGCAGGCGCGCCTATGGCTACACCTTC.